These 15 T cell receptor beta chains share one sample of origin, sequenced in a study of CD8 T cells in ankylosing spondylitis. Findings and caveats of the study: It appeared that ankylosing spondylitis blood was characterized by a TCR beta motif of fewer than 10 highly homologous variants.

MiXCR, applied by TCRdb to the 5' RACE reads, yields one record per CDR3 protein. The table shows 700,000 to 850,000 distinct CDR3 sequences, with over 9.5% occurring only once. Antigens for these TCRs are unknown. Sequenced sample: blood, either unsorted or a sorted T cell fraction (not recorded which). The origin of the receptors is a male donor with ankylosing spondylitis.

This clonotype was seen more than once but under ten times. The chain combines TRBV18 with TRBJ1-5; D ambiguous. V was clipped by 5 bases and J by 6 bases, with 17 bases between them. CDR1 is KGHSH and CDR2 is LQKENI in the germline V gene. The CDR3 loop spans 15 amino acids. CDR3 in DNA: TGTGCCAGCTCAGCGGGAACGTTGGAGACTCAGCCCCAGCATTTT. Amino acids: CASSAGTLETQPQHF. Looking up the rest from reference TRBV18 and TRBJ1-5 gives the full variable domain: NAGVMQNPRHLVRRRGQEARLRCSPMKGHSHVYWYRQLPEEGLKFMVYLQKENIIDESGMPKERFSAEFPKEGPSILRIQQVVRGDSAAYFCASSAGTLETQPQHFGDGTRLSIL.

This clonotype has more than one count but fewer than ten. The chain has TRBV20-1 and TRBJ1-5; a possible D gene is TRBD1 (6 bases). Germline lookup yields CDR1 DFQATT and CDR2 SNEGSKA (reference sequence). V dropped 0 bases and J dropped 5 bases, with 14 bases sitting between them. The CDR3 has 15 residues. CDR3 residues: CSARDHGGPYQPQHF. CDR3 DNA: TGCAGTGCTAGAGATCATGGGGGGCCCTATCAGCCCCAGCATTTT.

This clonotype was seen at least ten times. The chain joins TRBV20-1 to TRBJ2-3; D is undetermined. CDR1 DFQATT and CDR2 SNEGSKA come from the germline V gene (reference sequence). The CDR3 totals 14 residues. V lost 3 bases, J lost 3 bases, and 13 bases lay in between. The CDR3, as DNA: TGCAGTGCTAGCTCCCCGCTGGGGACAGATACGCAGTATTTT. This sequence encodes CSASSPLGTDTQYF.

This clonotype was counted only a few times. The V and J genes are TRBV20-1 and TRBJ1-1; 7 nucleotides match TRBD1. This CDR3 comprises 15 residues. The V gene end was trimmed by 6 bases and the J gene end by 0 bases; junction bases not matched to a gene: 10. The V gene's germline CDR1 is DFQATT and CDR2 SNEGSKA (reference sequence). The CDR3: CSALSGTALNTEAFF. The CDR3 DNA reads TGCAGTGCCCTATCTGGGACAGCCCTGAACACTGAAGCTTTCTTT.

V is TRBV20-1 and J is TRBJ2-7; 13 bases match TRBD2. V trimming: 5 bases; J trimming: 3 bases; junction bases outside the gene matches: 13. The CDR3 sequence is 17 residues long. Germline CDR1 reads DFQATT; CDR2 reads SNEGSKA (reference sequence). The CDR3 DNA follows: TGCAGTGCTTCCCAATCAAAGACTAGCGGGGGGTTCTACGAGCAGTACTTC. It is translated as CSASQSKTSGGFYEQYF.

This clonotype has ten or more counts. The V gene is TRBV7-8, the J gene TRBJ2-5; no reliable D call. This CDR3 is built from 16 residues. In germline, CDR1 is SGHVS, CDR2 FQNEAQ. V lost 0 bases, J lost 5 bases, and 16 bases lay in between. CDR3 coding DNA: TGTGCCAGCAGCTTAGCATTTCAGAAGAACTTCGAGACCCAGTACTTC. This encodes CASSLAFQKNFETQYF.

This clonotype was detected only a few times. This chain links TRBV4-2 with TRBJ2-2; weak D call: TRBD2 (5 bases). Germline-derived CDR1 and CDR2 are LGHNA and YNFKEQ. CDR3 length equals 15 residues. V dropped 1 base and J dropped 0 bases, with 6 bases sitting between them. The CDR3 reads CASSQGETNTGELFF. CDR3 coding DNA: TGTGCCAGCAGCCAAGGGGAGACGAACACCGGGGAGCTGTTTTTT.

This clonotype was seen a few times. V and J are TRBV7-2 and TRBJ1-2, with a possible D match to TRBD1 (5 bases). Germline lookup yields CDR1 SGHTA and CDR2 FQGNSA. Trimming stripped 5 bases from V and 1 base from J, with 14 bases between. The CDR3 is made up of 15 amino acids. The CDR3 spells CASSPAGDRNYGYTF. The CDR3 DNA follows: TGTGCCAGCAGCCCTGCGGGGGATCGTAACTATGGCTACACCTTC.

The sample holds many counts of this clonotype. The V and J genes are TRBV29-1 and TRBJ1-2; the D is unclear. The CDR3 has 14 residues. CDR1 and CDR2 (germline): SQVTM, ANQGSEA. Trimming stripped 4 bases from V and 1 base from J, with 13 bases between. CDR3 residues: CSVGVAGFNYGYTF. DNA for the CDR3: TGCAGCGTTGGCGTAGCAGGATTTAACTATGGCTACACCTTC.

This clonotype has ten or more counts. The rearrangement links TRBV29-1 to TRBJ2-1; 14 nucleotides line up with TRBD2. The CDR3 sequence is 15 residues long. Germline V gene sequence: CDR1 SQVTM, CDR2 ANQGSEA. Germline trimming cut 6 bases from V and 7 bases from J; bases unmatched to any gene: 8. For the CDR3, the DNA is TGCAGCGTCCGAGGACTAGCGGGAGGCTTAAATGAGCAGTTCTTC. The encoded protein is CSVRGLAGGLNEQFF.

In its sample, this clonotype was seen many times. This CDR3 reads CASSQGQGGQPQHF. The CDR3 DNA reads TGTGCCAGCAGCCAAGGACAGGGGGGCCAGCCCCAGCATTTT. V is TRBV4-2 and J is TRBJ1-5, with 9 bases identical to TRBD1. V dropped 1 base and J dropped 7; count of bases not matched to a gene: 2. This CDR3 contains 14 residues. Germline loops: CDR1 LGHNA, CDR2 YNFKEQ.

The chain has TRBV29-1 and TRBJ2-7; no clear D. Germline CDR1 and CDR2: SQVTM and ANQGSEA. Trimming pared 2 bases from V and 2 bases from J, leaving 16 bases between. This CDR3 comprises 15 residues. CDR3 in amino acids: CSVERVGKGTYEQYF. The CDR3 coding sequence is TGCAGCGTTGAACGGGTAGGGAAGGGCACCTACGAGCAGTACTTC.

The chain is built from TRBV20-1 and TRBJ1-5; 7 bases are shared with TRBD1. Trimming took 3 bases from V and 2 from J; bases not matched to a gene: 13. The CDR3 is 17 amino acids. Looked up from germline, CDR1 is DFQATT and CDR2 is SNEGSKA (reference sequence). CDR3 amino acids: CSARDRRAIKGNQPQHF. CDR3 coding DNA: TGCAGTGCTAGGGACAGGAGGGCAATTAAAGGCAATCAGCCCCAGCATTTT.

This clonotype was seen a handful of times. The J gene is TRBJ2-5, the V gene TRBV4-3; the D gene could be TRBD1 or TRBD2 (5 bases each). CDR3 size: 16 residues. Germline V gene sequence: CDR1 LGHNA, CDR2 YSLEER. V was cut by 1 base and J by 2 bases, with 14 bases left in between. The CDR3 nucleotides are TGCGCCAGCAGCCAAGGGTTGAGGGGAGAGCAAGAGACCCAGTACTTC. Amino acids: CASSQGLRGEQETQYF.

This clonotype has at least ten counts. The CDR3 spells CAPKGGKYYNEQFF. The DNA of the CDR3 is TGCGCCCCCAAAGGGGGAAAATACTACAATGAGCAGTTCTTC. The chain links TRBV10-1 to TRBJ2-1; perhaps TRBD1 as D (6 bases). Looked up from germline, CDR1 is WNHNN and CDR2 is SYGVQD (reference sequence). Trimming cost V 11 bases and J 3 bases, with 17 bases left between them. The CDR3 covers 14 residues.